Listed below are T cell receptor beta chains from one sample, sequenced in a study of T cell repertoires in cytomegalovirus infection. No cognate antigen is known for these TCRs. TCRdb recomputed calls from the reads with MiXCR, one row per CDR3 protein. The repertoire holds roughly 160,000 distinct CDR3 sequences, 20% to 25% seen once, with about 25% in the top ten. Sequenced here: CD8+ T cells from cultured PBMCs, sampled from culture after CMV antigen stimulation. The receptor set was obtained from a human donor in good health (CMV status not recorded). Some clones in this sample may be carry-over from other donors' samples. CDR3s include the opening cysteine and the closing phenylalanine or tryptophan. A row's size may be missing; if present it is once, few, many or a size class.

CDR3aa: CASSGQVGQGARGNTIYF
j_gene: TRBJ1-3
abundance: -
v_gene: TRBV2

CDR3aa: CASSFGTGGRQPQHF
j_gene: TRBJ1-5
abundance: -
v_gene: TRBV12-3/TRBV12-4

CDR3aa: CASSLGPGPGELFF
j_gene: TRBJ2-2
abundance: -
v_gene: TRBV12-3/TRBV12-4

CDR3aa: CASSLNRAQPQHF
j_gene: TRBJ1-5
abundance: -
v_gene: TRBV12-3/TRBV12-4

CDR3aa: CASSSGTVKSF
j_gene: TRBJ2-3
abundance: few
v_gene: TRBV6-1

CDR3aa: CASSLWTLSGNQPQHF
j_gene: TRBJ1-5
abundance: -
v_gene: TRBV7-2

CDR3aa: CASSRQGLLDSGNTIYF
j_gene: TRBJ1-3
abundance: -
v_gene: TRBV6-1

CDR3aa: CASSWGTGSNQPQHF
j_gene: TRBJ1-5
abundance: -
v_gene: TRBV5-5

CDR3aa: CASSESGTADTQYF
j_gene: TRBJ2-3
abundance: -
v_gene: TRBV2

CDR3aa: CASSLAASSNEQFF
j_gene: TRBJ2-1
abundance: many
v_gene: TRBV12-3/TRBV12-4

CDR3aa: CASSYSSGQPSYEQYF
j_gene: TRBJ2-7
abundance: few
v_gene: TRBV6-2/TRBV6-3

CDR3aa: CASSLDTIGTEAFF
j_gene: TRBJ1-1
abundance: few
v_gene: TRBV7-6

CDR3aa: CASSLGTEKAYEQYF
j_gene: TRBJ2-7
abundance: -
v_gene: TRBV7-6

CDR3aa: CASSIQGVNTEAFF
j_gene: TRBJ1-1
abundance: few
v_gene: TRBV4-1

CDR3aa: CASSFTTTDEAFF
j_gene: TRBJ1-1
abundance: few
v_gene: TRBV12-3/TRBV12-4

CDR3aa: CASSSQLTGIYEQYF
j_gene: TRBJ2-7
abundance: many
v_gene: TRBV5-6

CDR3aa: CAISESPARGEAFF
j_gene: TRBJ1-1
abundance: -
v_gene: TRBV10-3

CDR3aa: CAWSVQPGSGYGYTF
j_gene: TRBJ1-2
abundance: few
v_gene: TRBV30

CDR3aa: CASSLSRENQPQHF
j_gene: TRBJ1-5
abundance: -
v_gene: TRBV27

CDR3aa: CASSLRGTDPYEQYF
j_gene: TRBJ2-7
abundance: few
v_gene: TRBV7-6

CDR3aa: CASSQDVRETGDQETQYF
j_gene: TRBJ2-5
abundance: few
v_gene: TRBV4-2

CDR3aa: CASSFAGGPPDTQYF
j_gene: TRBJ2-3
abundance: few
v_gene: TRBV12-3/TRBV12-4

CDR3aa: CASSLALISGSTDTQYF
j_gene: TRBJ2-3
abundance: -
v_gene: TRBV7-2

CDR3aa: CASSLDGGERIAKNIQYF
j_gene: TRBJ2-4
abundance: -
v_gene: TRBV11-2

CDR3aa: CASSYSKGEETQYF
j_gene: TRBJ2-5
abundance: few
v_gene: TRBV6-5

CDR3aa: CASSSPGQQNIQYF
j_gene: TRBJ2-4
abundance: -
v_gene: TRBV7-2

CDR3aa: CASSLMLGPSYEQYF
j_gene: TRBJ2-7
abundance: -
v_gene: TRBV7-2

CDR3aa: CASSFLDRTHPYYGYTF
j_gene: TRBJ1-2
abundance: -
v_gene: TRBV7-2

CDR3aa: CASSLEGPRGEQFF
j_gene: TRBJ2-1
abundance: -
v_gene: TRBV7-9

CDR3aa: CASSYMTSGGEQYF
j_gene: TRBJ2-7
abundance: few
v_gene: TRBV6-6

CDR3aa: CGSSEGRLNTEAFF
j_gene: TRBJ1-1
abundance: -
v_gene: TRBV7-9

CDR3aa: CASSSWEGRGYTF
j_gene: TRBJ1-2
abundance: few
v_gene: TRBV7-9

CDR3aa: CSASLAGGYTDTQYF
j_gene: TRBJ2-3
abundance: once
v_gene: TRBV20-1

CDR3aa: CASSLIAGGSTDTQYF
j_gene: TRBJ2-3
abundance: -
v_gene: TRBV27

CDR3aa: CASRQTGANTEAFF
j_gene: TRBJ1-1
abundance: -
v_gene: TRBV27

CDR3aa: CASSPAPGLYNSPLHF
j_gene: TRBJ1-6
abundance: -
v_gene: TRBV12-3/TRBV12-4

CDR3aa: CASWRTGLNTEAFF
j_gene: TRBJ1-1
abundance: -
v_gene: TRBV6-2/TRBV6-3

CDR3aa: CASRVMNTEAFF
j_gene: TRBJ1-1
abundance: few
v_gene: TRBV19

CDR3aa: CASSPGTGGYTF
j_gene: TRBJ1-2
abundance: few
v_gene: TRBV12-3/TRBV12-4

CDR3aa: CASRRRDTQYF
j_gene: TRBJ2-3
abundance: -
v_gene: TRBV6-6

CDR3aa: CASSGQQETQYF
j_gene: TRBJ2-5
abundance: few
v_gene: TRBV7-2

CDR3aa: CASSLGYGEQYF
j_gene: TRBJ2-7
abundance: -
v_gene: TRBV7-9

CDR3aa: CSVEGQRYEQYF
j_gene: TRBJ2-7
abundance: -
v_gene: TRBV29-1

CDR3aa: CASSYLRGLAGSFNEQYF
j_gene: TRBJ2-7
abundance: -
v_gene: TRBV6-2/TRBV6-3

CDR3aa: CASSYRTGKGYTF
j_gene: TRBJ1-2
abundance: -
v_gene: TRBV6-5